This T cell receptor beta chain was recovered during a study of T cells in Graves' hyperthyroidism and ophthalmopathy. Amplification targeted TCR beta CDR3 regions from RNA transcripts. Researchers ran a first-round RT-PCR on the TCR CDR3 using the HTBI primer set. TCRdb fed the multiplex PCR reads into MiXCR, producing one record per CDR3 protein. The sample consists of a few hundred thousand distinct CDR3 sequences, approximately 15% of them appearing once. The CDR3 totals 14 residues. The V end was cut by 8 bases, the J end by 4 bases, with 18 bases between. Germline V CDR1 and CDR2: MNHEY, SMNVEV (reference sequence). PBMCs came from 10 ml fresh peripheral blood. This clonotype was seen ten or more times.

The chain carries TRBV27 and TRBJ2-7, with unresolved D. The origin of this receptor is a woman in her thirties or forties with Graves' ophthalmopathy. The specimen sequenced was blood. The CDR3 sequence: CASVGRNPLYEQYF. The CDR3 DNA sequence: TGTGCCAGCGTAGGGCGAAATCCACTTTACGAGCAGTACTTC.